This T cell receptor beta chain was captured in a study of blood T cell repertoires in COVID-19. Across the study: Specimens from acute and convalescent COVID-19 originated in the United States, Italy and Spain. T cells, B-cell-depleted T cells, or PBMCs supplied cDNA or gDNA.

V was trimmed by 3 bases and J by 7 bases, leaving 16 bases between them. Germline CDR1 KGHSH, CDR2 LQKENI. The CDR3 totals 16 residues. The repertoire was sequenced with immunoSEQ multiplex PCR; TCRdb's copy has only in-frame clones and lacks some. The sample lists 150,000 to 180,000 clones, around 74% occurring once. This rearrangement joins TRBV18 to TRBJ1-6; tentatively, D is TRBD1 (5 bases). This sequence originates from a woman at least 80 years old with acute or convalescent COVID-19. Sequenced input: peripheral blood. This CDR3 reads CASSPAVGKGNSPLHF. CDR3 nucleotide sequence: TGTGCCAGCTCACCTGCAGTGGGGAAGGGGAATTCACCCCTCCACTTT.